This T cell receptor beta chain is from a study of identical twins. CDR1 is DFQATT, CDR2 SNEGSKA, per germline (reference sequence). V gave up 5 bases and J gave up 0 bases, with 11 bases separating them. This CDR3 spans 15 amino acids. cDNA molecules carried unique molecular identifiers, and template switching added a universal primer site. TCRdb used MiXCR to reprocess the 5' RACE reads, holding one entry per CDR3 protein. The top ten hold around 7.8% of the sample, which has roughly 350,000 distinct CDR3 sequences, more than 9% seen once. Findings of the study overall: For out-of-frame alpha sequences shared by twins, low generation probability was in excess. Abundant beta clonotypes from cord blood bore fewer insertions; memory repertoires lacked this pattern. Beta out-of-frame sequences displayed a weaker excess of sharing between twins.

As for this clonotype: The antigen remains unidentified.

Separately, the same data were catalogued under a study of yellow fever vaccine responses in identical twins.

V is TRBV20-1 and J is TRBJ2-6; D is unclear. This clonotype originated in a woman between 18 and 29 years old in good health. The sample comprised CD8+ T cells sorted from blood. The CDR3 spells CSASTPLSGANVLTF. CDR3 in DNA: TGCAGTGCTTCTACTCCTCTCTCTGGGGCCAACGTCCTGACTTTC.